A selection of T cell receptor beta chains follows, all from one sample in a study of T-cell reconstitution after alpha-beta-depleted transplantation in children. TCRdb ran MiXCR on the PCR reads and lists one entry per CDR3 protein. The sample has some 830,000 distinct CDR3 sequences, roughly 15% seen once. This material consisted of PBMCs, mostly from graft donor cells, taken 360 days after TCRalphabeta/CD19-depleted stem cell transplant. These receptors all come from a male patient younger than 18 who had a stem cell transplant for acute lymphoblastic leukemia, so the T cells may come from the graft donor. Both conserved end residues are part of each CDR3. Each record gives: D gene, V gene, clone size, J gene, CDR3 protein, CDR3 DNA. A D gene is named only where the DNA matches it firmly. Rows may omit the clone size; those that give it use once, few, many or a size class.

d_gene: TRBD2; v_gene: TRBV11-2; abundance: .; j_gene: TRBJ2-1; CDR3aa: CASSLDGGAGGLYNEQFF; CDR3nt: TGTGCCAGCAGCTTAGATGGCGGGGCGGGAGGGCTTTACAATGAGCAGTTCTTC
d_gene: .; v_gene: TRBV3-1; abundance: .; j_gene: TRBJ2-7; CDR3aa: CASSQDRRGRGYEQYF; CDR3nt: TGTGCCAGCAGCCAAGATCGGAGGGGAAGAGGCTACGAGCAGTACTTC
d_gene: TRBD1; v_gene: TRBV7-9; abundance: few; j_gene: TRBJ2-7; CDR3aa: CASTTGGNFYEQYF; CDR3nt: TGTGCCAGCACCACAGGGGGGAACTTCTACGAGCAGTACTTC
d_gene: .; v_gene: TRBV10-2; abundance: few; j_gene: TRBJ2-5; CDR3aa: CASSEPPSETQYF; CDR3nt: TGCGCCAGCAGTGAGCCGCCTTCAGAGACCCAGTACTTC
d_gene: TRBD2; v_gene: TRBV29-1; abundance: many; j_gene: TRBJ2-1; CDR3aa: CSAEAVSGRVNEQFF; CDR3nt: TGCAGCGCCGAAGCGGTTAGCGGGAGGGTCAATGAGCAGTTCTTC
d_gene: TRBD1; v_gene: TRBV29-1; abundance: .; j_gene: TRBJ1-2; CDR3aa: CSVVEGAKGYTF; CDR3nt: TGCAGCGTTGTGGAGGGGGCGAAGGGCTACACCTTC
d_gene: .; v_gene: TRBV12-3/TRBV12-4; abundance: .; j_gene: TRBJ1-1; CDR3aa: CASRTQRTVTNTEAFF; CDR3nt: TGTGCCAGCAGAACTCAACGGACAGTCACGAACACTGAAGCTTTCTTT
d_gene: TRBD1; v_gene: TRBV6-2/TRBV6-3; abundance: .; j_gene: TRBJ2-7; CDR3aa: CASSGQGHSYEQYF; CDR3nt: TGTGCCAGCAGCGGACAGGGACACTCCTACGAGCAGTACTTC
d_gene: TRBD2; v_gene: TRBV15; abundance: many; j_gene: TRBJ2-3; CDR3aa: CATSSPGLARGTDTQYF; CDR3nt: TGTGCCACCAGCAGTCCGGGACTAGCGAGAGGCACAGATACGCAGTATTTT
d_gene: TRBD2; v_gene: TRBV27; abundance: .; j_gene: TRBJ2-4; CDR3aa: CASSLSGSSKNIQYF; CDR3nt: TGTGCCAGCAGCCTGAGCGGGAGTTCCAAAAACATTCAGTACTTC
d_gene: TRBD1; v_gene: TRBV7-9; abundance: .; j_gene: TRBJ1-2; CDR3aa: CASSPRTGPGYTF; CDR3nt: TGTGCCAGCAGCCCAAGGACAGGGCCTGGCTACACCTTC
d_gene: .; v_gene: TRBV5-1; abundance: .; j_gene: TRBJ2-2; CDR3aa: CASSLRAQGVTGGYF; CDR3nt: TGCGCCAGCAGCTTGAGAGCCCAGGGTGTCACGGGCGGTTATTTT
d_gene: TRBD2; v_gene: TRBV5-1; abundance: .; j_gene: TRBJ2-2; CDR3aa: CASSFRLAAAGGELFF; CDR3nt: TGCGCCAGCAGCTTTCGACTAGCGGCCGCTGGCGGGGAGCTGTTTTTT
d_gene: .; v_gene: TRBV19; abundance: .; j_gene: TRBJ1-5; CDR3aa: CASSITGQNQPQHF; CDR3nt: TGTGCCAGTAGTATAACAGGTCAAAATCAGCCCCAGCATTTT
d_gene: .; v_gene: TRBV7-2; abundance: .; j_gene: TRBJ2-1; CDR3aa: CASSLPNRYQFF; CDR3nt: TGTGCCAGCAGCTTACCGAACAGGTATCAGTTCTTC
d_gene: .; v_gene: TRBV2; abundance: few; j_gene: TRBJ1-1; CDR3aa: CASFAGGNTEAFF; CDR3nt: TGTGCCAGCTTTGCGGGGGGTAACACTGAAGCTTTCTTT
d_gene: .; v_gene: TRBV10-3; abundance: .; j_gene: TRBJ1-6; CDR3aa: CATTGQSSYNSPLHF; CDR3nt: TGTGCCACCACGGGGCAGAGCTCCTATAATTCACCCCTCCACTTT
d_gene: .; v_gene: TRBV5-1; abundance: many; j_gene: TRBJ2-1; CDR3aa: CASSLIDYNEQFF; CDR3nt: TGCGCCAGCAGCTTGATCGATTACAATGAGCAGTTCTTC
d_gene: TRBD1; v_gene: TRBV4-1; abundance: .; j_gene: TRBJ2-1; CDR3aa: CASSPPGTGDPNEQFF; CDR3nt: TGCGCCAGCAGCCCGCCCGGGACAGGGGACCCAAATGAGCAGTTCTTC
d_gene: .; v_gene: TRBV5-1; abundance: .; j_gene: TRBJ2-1; CDR3aa: CASSLFRSTYNEQFF; CDR3nt: TGCGCCAGCAGCTTGTTCAGGAGTACCTACAATGAGCAGTTCTTC
d_gene: .; v_gene: TRBV7-2; abundance: .; j_gene: TRBJ2-7; CDR3aa: CASSSKTGTYEQYF; CDR3nt: TGTGCCAGCAGCTCGAAGACAGGAACCTACGAGCAGTACTTC
d_gene: .; v_gene: TRBV24-1; abundance: few; j_gene: TRBJ1-1; CDR3aa: CATSDSPQIEAFF; CDR3nt: TGTGCCACCAGTGATTCCCCGCAGATTGAAGCTTTCTTT
d_gene: .; v_gene: TRBV27; abundance: .; j_gene: TRBJ2-1; CDR3aa: CASSIPYYNEQFF; CDR3nt: TGTGCCAGCAGTATCCCTTACTACAATGAGCAGTTCTTC
d_gene: .; v_gene: TRBV6-1; abundance: few; j_gene: TRBJ2-5; CDR3aa: CASSSGAGFAETQYF; CDR3nt: TGTGCCAGCAGCTCTGGTGCAGGGTTCGCAGAGACCCAGTACTTC
d_gene: .; v_gene: TRBV5-1; abundance: .; j_gene: TRBJ2-3; CDR3aa: CASSPDMDTQYF; CDR3nt: TGCGCCAGCAGCCCAGACATGGATACGCAGTATTTT
d_gene: .; v_gene: TRBV24-1; abundance: .; j_gene: TRBJ2-2; CDR3aa: CATSFQEGCYDPGELFF; CDR3nt: TGTGCCACCAGCTTTCAGGAGGGTTGTTACGACCCCGGGGAGCTGTTTTTT
d_gene: .; v_gene: TRBV3-1; abundance: few; j_gene: TRBJ2-7; CDR3aa: CASSQGVDEQYF; CDR3nt: TGTGCCAGCAGCCAAGGAGTTGACGAGCAGTACTTC
d_gene: .; v_gene: TRBV4-1; abundance: many; j_gene: TRBJ2-7; CDR3aa: CASSFKWGPTSSYEQYF; CDR3nt: TGCGCCAGCAGCTTCAAATGGGGGCCTACTAGTTCCTACGAGCAGTACTTC
d_gene: .; v_gene: TRBV5-1; abundance: few; j_gene: TRBJ2-3; CDR3aa: CASSLEQGRRTDTQYF; CDR3nt: TGCGCCAGCAGCTTGGAGCAAGGACGCCGCACAGATACGCAGTATTTT
d_gene: .; v_gene: TRBV27; abundance: .; j_gene: TRBJ2-1; CDR3aa: CASSSRRGPVYNEQFF; CDR3nt: TGTGCCAGCAGTTCCCGCCGGGGTCCTGTGTACAATGAGCAGTTCTTC
d_gene: TRBD1; v_gene: TRBV28; abundance: .; j_gene: TRBJ2-7; CDR3aa: CASSLAVDRGHEQYF; CDR3nt: TGTGCCAGCAGTTTAGCCGTGGACAGGGGACACGAGCAGTACTTC
d_gene: .; v_gene: TRBV12-3/TRBV12-4; abundance: few; j_gene: TRBJ1-3; CDR3aa: CASSLGATGNTIYF; CDR3nt: TGTGCCAGCAGTTTAGGGGCCACCGGAAACACCATATATTTT
d_gene: .; v_gene: TRBV20-1; abundance: many; j_gene: TRBJ2-7; CDR3aa: CSATGLYEQYF; CDR3nt: TGCAGTGCTACCGGTCTTTACGAGCAGTACTTC
d_gene: .; v_gene: TRBV11-3; abundance: once; j_gene: TRBJ2-7; CDR3aa: CASSTPSGTNYEQYF; CDR3nt: TGTGCCAGCAGCACACCATCCGGGACAAACTACGAGCAGTACTTC
d_gene: .; v_gene: TRBV4-2; abundance: many; j_gene: TRBJ1-5; CDR3aa: CASSHQADQPQHF; CDR3nt: TGTGCCAGCAGTCACCAGGCGGATCAGCCCCAGCATTTT
d_gene: .; v_gene: TRBV12-3/TRBV12-4; abundance: .; j_gene: TRBJ1-1; CDR3aa: CASSLRYGGGGNTEAFF; CDR3nt: TGTGCCAGCAGTTTGAGGTACGGGGGAGGAGGGAACACTGAAGCTTTCTTT
d_gene: .; v_gene: TRBV29-1; abundance: few; j_gene: TRBJ2-7; CDR3aa: CSVEEASREQYF; CDR3nt: TGCAGCGTTGAAGAAGCGTCGAGGGAGCAGTACTTC
d_gene: .; v_gene: TRBV11-3; abundance: .; j_gene: TRBJ2-1; CDR3aa: CASSFKGWGNEQFF; CDR3nt: TGTGCCAGCAGCTTCAAGGGATGGGGGAATGAGCAGTTCTTC
d_gene: .; v_gene: TRBV29-1; abundance: many; j_gene: TRBJ2-2; CDR3aa: CSVGPHAGELFF; CDR3nt: TGCAGCGTTGGACCGCACGCAGGGGAGCTGTTTTTT
d_gene: .; v_gene: TRBV2; abundance: .; j_gene: TRBJ2-5; CDR3aa: CASRFGHQETQYF; CDR3nt: TGTGCCAGCAGGTTCGGGCACCAAGAGACCCAGTACTTC
d_gene: .; v_gene: TRBV9; abundance: few; j_gene: TRBJ1-3; CDR3aa: CASSVGPSGGTGGNTIYF; CDR3nt: TGTGCCAGCAGCGTAGGGCCCTCCGGAGGTACCGGTGGAAACACCATATATTTT
d_gene: .; v_gene: TRBV12-3/TRBV12-4; abundance: .; j_gene: TRBJ2-1; CDR3aa: CASSLYDSGANEQFF; CDR3nt: TGTGCCAGCAGTTTATACGATTCAGGTGCCAATGAGCAGTTCTTC
d_gene: .; v_gene: TRBV20-1; abundance: many; j_gene: TRBJ2-1; CDR3aa: CSAYTVEQFF; CDR3nt: TGCAGTGCTTACACGGTTGAGCAGTTCTTC
d_gene: .; v_gene: TRBV7-6; abundance: many; j_gene: TRBJ2-1; CDR3aa: CASSFRGLAYNEQFF; CDR3nt: TGTGCCAGCAGCTTCCGAGGCCTAGCTTACAATGAGCAGTTCTTC
d_gene: TRBD2; v_gene: TRBV20-1; abundance: .; j_gene: TRBJ2-3; CDR3aa: CSAQPQHRGGRDTQYF; CDR3nt: TGCAGTGCTCAACCCCAGCACCGGGGGGGCCGAGATACGCAGTATTTT
d_gene: .; v_gene: TRBV15; abundance: few; j_gene: TRBJ2-2; CDR3aa: CATSTYPDGELFF; CDR3nt: TGTGCCACCAGCACCTACCCCGACGGGGAGCTGTTTTTT
d_gene: TRBD1; v_gene: TRBV5-6; abundance: few; j_gene: TRBJ2-7; CDR3aa: CASSPPGTGAYEQYF; CDR3nt: TGTGCCAGCAGCCCACCCGGGACAGGGGCCTACGAGCAGTACTTC
d_gene: TRBD1; v_gene: TRBV11-1; abundance: .; j_gene: TRBJ2-3; CDR3aa: CASSYLRMDRGPTDTQYF; CDR3nt: TGTGCCAGCAGCTACCTAAGGATGGACAGGGGGCCTACAGATACGCAGTATTTT
d_gene: .; v_gene: TRBV25-1; abundance: .; j_gene: TRBJ2-7; CDR3aa: CASSGDTSYEQYF; CDR3nt: TGTGCCAGCAGTGGAGACACCTCCTACGAGCAGTACTTC
d_gene: TRBD2; v_gene: TRBV7-8; abundance: .; j_gene: TRBJ2-5; CDR3aa: CASSLTSGVYQETQYF; CDR3nt: TGTGCCAGCAGCTTAACTAGCGGGGTGTACCAAGAGACCCAGTACTTC
d_gene: .; v_gene: TRBV4-1; abundance: .; j_gene: TRBJ2-7; CDR3aa: CASSPEPLNYEQYF; CDR3nt: TGCGCCAGCAGCCCAGAGCCGCTTAACTACGAGCAGTACTTC
d_gene: TRBD1; v_gene: TRBV6-5; abundance: few; j_gene: TRBJ2-5; CDR3aa: CASSYRQGKRGETQYF; CDR3nt: TGTGCCAGCAGTTACCGACAGGGAAAGAGAGGAGAGACCCAGTACTTC